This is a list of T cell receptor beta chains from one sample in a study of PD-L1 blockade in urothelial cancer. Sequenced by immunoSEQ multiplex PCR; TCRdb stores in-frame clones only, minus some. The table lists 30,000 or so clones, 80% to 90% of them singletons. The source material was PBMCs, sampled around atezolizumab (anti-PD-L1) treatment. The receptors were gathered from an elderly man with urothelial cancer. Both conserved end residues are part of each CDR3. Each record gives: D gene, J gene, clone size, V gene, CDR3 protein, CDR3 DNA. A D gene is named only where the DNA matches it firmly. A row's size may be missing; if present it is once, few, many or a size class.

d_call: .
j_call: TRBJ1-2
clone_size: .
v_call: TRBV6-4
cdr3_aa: CASSDSTGTNYGYTF
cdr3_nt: TGTGCCAGCAGTGACTCAACCGGGACAAACTATGGCTACACCTTC

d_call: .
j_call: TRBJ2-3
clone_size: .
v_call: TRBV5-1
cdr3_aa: CASSFLSGYSTDTQYF
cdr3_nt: TGCGCCAGCAGCTTCCTCAGCGGCTATAGCACAGATACGCAGTATTTT

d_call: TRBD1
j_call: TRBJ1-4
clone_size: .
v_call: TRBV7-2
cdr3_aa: CASSSPTGYNEKLFF
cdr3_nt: TGTGCCAGCAGCTCACCGACAGGGTATAATGAAAAACTGTTTTTT

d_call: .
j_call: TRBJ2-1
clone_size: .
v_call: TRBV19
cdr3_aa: CASSIAGQSSYNEQFF
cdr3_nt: TGTGCCAGTAGTATAGCAGGACAAAGCTCCTACAATGAGCAGTTCTTC

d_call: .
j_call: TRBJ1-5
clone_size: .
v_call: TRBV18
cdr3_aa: CASSAGTAANQPQHF
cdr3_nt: TGTGCCAGCTCAGCGGGGACTGCCGCCAATCAGCCCCAGCATTTT

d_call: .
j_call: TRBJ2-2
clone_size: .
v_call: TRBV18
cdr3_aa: CASSPGQETGELFF
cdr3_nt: TGTGCCAGCTCACCAGGGCAGGAAACCGGGGAGCTGTTTTTT

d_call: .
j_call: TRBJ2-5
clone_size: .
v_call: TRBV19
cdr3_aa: CASSIEETQYF
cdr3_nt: TGTGCCAGTAGTATCGAGGAGACCCAGTACTTC

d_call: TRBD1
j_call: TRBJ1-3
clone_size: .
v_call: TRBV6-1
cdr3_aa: CASYPQSGTGRTIYF
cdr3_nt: TGTGCCAGTTACCCGCAATCAGGGACAGGGAGGACCATATATTTT

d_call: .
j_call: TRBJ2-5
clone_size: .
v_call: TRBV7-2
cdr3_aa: CASRRSATETQYF
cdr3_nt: TGTGCCAGCAGGAGATCAGCGACAGAGACCCAGTACTTC

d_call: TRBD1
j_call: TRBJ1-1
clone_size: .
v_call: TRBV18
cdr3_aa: CASSPRDSSITEAFF
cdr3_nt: TGTGCCAGCTCACCAAGGGACAGCTCTATCACTGAAGCTTTCTTT

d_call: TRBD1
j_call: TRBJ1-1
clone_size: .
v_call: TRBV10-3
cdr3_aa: CAISAAGTGGGEAFF
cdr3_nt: TGTGCCATCAGCGCGGCCGGGACAGGGGGAGGAGAAGCTTTCTTT

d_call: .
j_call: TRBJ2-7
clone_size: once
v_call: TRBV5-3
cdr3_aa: CARRGGVAYEQYF
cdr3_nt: TGTGCCAGAAGGGGGGGAGTGGCCTACGAGCAGTACTTC

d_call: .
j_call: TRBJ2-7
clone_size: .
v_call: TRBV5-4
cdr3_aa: CASSLKRPGSYEQYF
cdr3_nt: TGTGCCAGCAGCTTGAAGCGTCCAGGGTCCTACGAGCAGTACTTC

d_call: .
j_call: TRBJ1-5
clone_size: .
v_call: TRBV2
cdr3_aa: CASSGSDQPQHF
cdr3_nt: TGTGCCAGCAGTGGGTCAGATCAGCCCCAGCATTTT

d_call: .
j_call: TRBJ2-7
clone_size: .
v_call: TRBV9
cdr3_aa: CASSVGLAGFSEQYF
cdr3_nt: TGTGCCAGCAGCGTAGGTTTGGCGGGATTTTCCGAGCAGTACTTC

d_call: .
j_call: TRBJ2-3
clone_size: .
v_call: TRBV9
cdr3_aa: CASSGASTDTQYF
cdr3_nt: TGTGCCAGCAGCGGAGCTAGCACAGATACGCAGTATTTT

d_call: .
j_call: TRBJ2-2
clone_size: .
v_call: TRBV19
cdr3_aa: CASSPGLTNTGELFF
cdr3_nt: TGTGCCAGTAGTCCGGGACTGACGAACACCGGGGAGCTGTTTTTT

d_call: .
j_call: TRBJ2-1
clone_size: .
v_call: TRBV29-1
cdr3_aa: CSGLVNEQFF
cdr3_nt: TGCAGCGGACTAGTGAATGAGCAGTTCTTC

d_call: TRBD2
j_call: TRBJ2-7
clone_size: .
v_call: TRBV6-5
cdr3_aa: CASSYPQREYEQYF
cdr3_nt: TGTGCCAGCAGTTACCCCCAGCGGGAGTACGAGCAGTACTTC

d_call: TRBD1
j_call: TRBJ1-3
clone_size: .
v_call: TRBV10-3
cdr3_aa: CAISPGQGAAIYF
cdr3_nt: TGTGCCATCAGCCCTGGACAGGGGGCAGCCATATATTTT

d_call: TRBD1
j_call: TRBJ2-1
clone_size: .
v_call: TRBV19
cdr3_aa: CASSTDRRENEQFF
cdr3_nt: TGTGCCAGTAGCACGGACAGGAGAGAGAATGAGCAGTTCTTC

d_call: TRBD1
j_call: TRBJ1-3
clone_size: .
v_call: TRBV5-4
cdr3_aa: CASRRQGTGSLSGNTIYF
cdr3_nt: TGTGCCAGCAGGCGACAGGGGACAGGGTCTCTCTCTGGAAACACCATATATTTT

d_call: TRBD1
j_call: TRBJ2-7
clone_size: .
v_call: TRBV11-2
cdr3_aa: CASSFRDRGRDEQYF
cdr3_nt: TGTGCCAGCAGCTTCCGGGACAGGGGGCGCGACGAGCAGTACTTC

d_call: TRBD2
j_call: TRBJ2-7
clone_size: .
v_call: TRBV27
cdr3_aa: CASRPSGTNSYEQYF
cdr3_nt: TGTGCCAGCAGACCGTCCGGGACTAACTCCTACGAGCAGTACTTC

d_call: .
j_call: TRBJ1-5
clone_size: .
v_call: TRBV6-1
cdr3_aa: CATLGGWNQPQHF
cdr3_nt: TGTGCCACCCTGGGGGGGTGGAACCAGCCCCAGCATTTT

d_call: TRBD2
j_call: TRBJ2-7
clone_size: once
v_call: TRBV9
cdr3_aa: CASSPRLAGDRNEQYF
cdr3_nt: TGTGCCAGCAGCCCCCGATTAGCGGGAGATCGAAACGAGCAGTACTTC

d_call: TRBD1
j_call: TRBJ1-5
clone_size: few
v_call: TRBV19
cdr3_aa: CATGQGAVVQPQHF
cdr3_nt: TGTGCCACTGGACAGGGGGCGGTTGTTCAGCCCCAGCATTTT

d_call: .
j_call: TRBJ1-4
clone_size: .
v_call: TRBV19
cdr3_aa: CASSPQRANEKLFF
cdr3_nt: TGTGCCAGTAGTCCCCAGAGGGCTAATGAAAAACTGTTTTTT

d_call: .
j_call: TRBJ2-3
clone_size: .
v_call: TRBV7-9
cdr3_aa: CASSAQRQGTDTQYF
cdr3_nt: TGTGCCAGCAGCGCCCAAAGACAGGGCACAGATACGCAGTATTTT

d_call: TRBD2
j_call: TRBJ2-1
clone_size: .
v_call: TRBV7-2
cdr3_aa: CASSSPSGRDTYNEQFF
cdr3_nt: TGTGCCAGCAGCTCCCCTAGCGGGAGGGATACCTACAATGAGCAGTTCTTC

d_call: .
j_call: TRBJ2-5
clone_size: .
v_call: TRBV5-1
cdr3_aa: CASSLGTQYSQETQYF
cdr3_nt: TGCGCCAGCAGCTTAGGGACACAGTATAGCCAAGAGACCCAGTACTTC

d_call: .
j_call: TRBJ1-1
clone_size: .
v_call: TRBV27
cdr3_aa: CASSSALRQTSSTEAFF
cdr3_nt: TGTGCCAGCAGTTCAGCCCTTCGACAGACTTCGAGCACTGAAGCTTTCTTT

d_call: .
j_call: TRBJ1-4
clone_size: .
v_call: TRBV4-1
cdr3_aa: CASSQESRSGGKEKLFF
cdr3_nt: TGCGCCAGCAGCCAAGAGTCTAGATCGGGGGGGAAAGAAAAACTGTTTTTT

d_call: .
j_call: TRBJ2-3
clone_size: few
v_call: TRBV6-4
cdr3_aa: CASSVSYSTDTQYF
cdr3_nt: TGTGCCAGCAGTGTTAGCTATAGCACAGATACGCAGTATTTT

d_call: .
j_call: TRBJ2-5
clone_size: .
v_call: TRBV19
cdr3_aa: CASSTGSGQKETQYF
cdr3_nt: TGTGCCAGTAGTACGGGTTCGGGTCAAAAAGAGACCCAGTACTTC

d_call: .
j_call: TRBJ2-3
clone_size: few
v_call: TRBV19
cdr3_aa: CASSLQGRGADTQYF
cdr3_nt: TGTGCCAGTAGTCTACAGGGTAGAGGAGCAGATACGCAGTATTTT

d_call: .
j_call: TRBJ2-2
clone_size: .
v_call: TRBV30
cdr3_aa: CAWRTGNTGELFF
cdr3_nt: TGTGCCTGGAGGACAGGGAACACCGGGGAGCTGTTTTTT

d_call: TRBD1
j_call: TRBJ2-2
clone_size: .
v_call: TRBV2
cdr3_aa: CASSGQGALTGELFF
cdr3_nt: TGTGCCAGCAGTGGCCAGGGGGCGCTCACCGGGGAGCTGTTTTTT

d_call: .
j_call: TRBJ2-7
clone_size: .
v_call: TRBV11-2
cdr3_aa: CASSLEIWTNPYEQYF
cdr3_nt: TGTGCCAGCAGCTTAGAGATCTGGACTAACCCCTACGAGCAGTACTTC

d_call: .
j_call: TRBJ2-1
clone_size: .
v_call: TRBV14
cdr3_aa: CASSRTGAFNEQFF
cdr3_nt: TGTGCCAGCAGCCGGACGGGAGCCTTCAATGAGCAGTTCTTC

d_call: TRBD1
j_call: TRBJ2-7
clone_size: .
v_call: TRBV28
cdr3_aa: CASSWRDRSYEQYF
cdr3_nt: TGTGCCAGCAGTTGGAGGGACAGGAGCTACGAGCAGTACTTC

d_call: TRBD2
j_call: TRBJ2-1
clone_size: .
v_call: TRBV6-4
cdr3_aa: CASSDWREGNEQFF
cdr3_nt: TGTGCCAGCAGTGACTGGCGGGAGGGGAATGAGCAGTTCTTC

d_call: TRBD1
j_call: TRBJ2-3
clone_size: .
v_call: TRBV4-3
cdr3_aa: CASSQRDRGNSGASTDTQYF
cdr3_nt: TGCGCCAGCAGCCAACGGGACAGGGGAAATAGCGGGGCTAGCACAGATACGCAGTATTTT

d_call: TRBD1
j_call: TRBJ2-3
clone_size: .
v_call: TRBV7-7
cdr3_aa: CASSPGQGAGMQYF
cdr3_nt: TGTGCCAGCAGCCCGGGACAGGGGGCTGGGATGCAGTATTTT